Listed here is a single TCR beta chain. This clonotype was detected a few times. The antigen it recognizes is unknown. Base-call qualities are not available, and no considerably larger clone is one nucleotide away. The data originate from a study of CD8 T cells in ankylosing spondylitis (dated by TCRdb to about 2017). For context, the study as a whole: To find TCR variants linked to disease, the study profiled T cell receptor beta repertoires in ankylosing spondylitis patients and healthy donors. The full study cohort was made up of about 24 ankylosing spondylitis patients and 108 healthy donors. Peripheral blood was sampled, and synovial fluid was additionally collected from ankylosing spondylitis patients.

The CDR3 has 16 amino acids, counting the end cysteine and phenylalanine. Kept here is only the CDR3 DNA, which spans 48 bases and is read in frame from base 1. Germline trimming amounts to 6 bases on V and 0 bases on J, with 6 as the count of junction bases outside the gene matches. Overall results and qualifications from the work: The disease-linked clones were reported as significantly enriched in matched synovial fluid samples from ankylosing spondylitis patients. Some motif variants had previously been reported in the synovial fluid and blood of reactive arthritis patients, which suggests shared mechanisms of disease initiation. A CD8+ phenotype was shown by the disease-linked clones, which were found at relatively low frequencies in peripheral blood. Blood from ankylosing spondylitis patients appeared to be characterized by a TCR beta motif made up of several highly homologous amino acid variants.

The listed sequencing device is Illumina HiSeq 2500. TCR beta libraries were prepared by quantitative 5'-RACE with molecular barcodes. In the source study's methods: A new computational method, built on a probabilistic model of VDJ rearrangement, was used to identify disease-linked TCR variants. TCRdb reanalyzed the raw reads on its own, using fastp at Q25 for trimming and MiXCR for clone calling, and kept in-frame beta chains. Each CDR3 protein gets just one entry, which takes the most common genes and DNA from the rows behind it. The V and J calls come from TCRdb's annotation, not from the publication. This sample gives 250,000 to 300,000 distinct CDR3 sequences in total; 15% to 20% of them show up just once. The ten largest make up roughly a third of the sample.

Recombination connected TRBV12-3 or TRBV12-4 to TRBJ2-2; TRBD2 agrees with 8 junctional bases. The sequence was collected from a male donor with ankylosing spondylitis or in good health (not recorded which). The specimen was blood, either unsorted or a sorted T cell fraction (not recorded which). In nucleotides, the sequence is TGTGCCAGCAGGCAAACTAGCGGAGCGAACACCGGGGAGCTGTTTTTT. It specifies CASRQTSGANTGELFF.